This T cell receptor beta chain appears in the sequencing data of a study of blood T cell repertoires in COVID-19. The CDR3 has 14 residues. CDR1 and CDR2 from the germline V gene are LGHNT and FRNRAP. The trim removed 5 bases at V and 4 bases at J, leaving 4 bases unmatched. The data were produced by immunoSEQ multiplex PCR, yet TCRdb's version contains in-frame clones alone and is incomplete. The table includes more than 350,000 clones, around 91% detected once. Each participant's cohort was designated according to participant-reported clinical history. Sequencing was done on a sample of PBMCs or T cells enriched from blood (not recorded which). This rearrangement joins TRBV12-5 to TRBJ1-5; TRBD1 aligns across 8 bases. This TCR came from a man between 18 and 29 years old who had recovered from COVID-19. CDR3 coding DNA: TGTGCTAGTGGTGTCGGGACAGGAAATCAGCCCCAGCATTTT. This encodes CASGVGTGNQPQHF.